This TCR beta chain was profiled in a study of neoadjuvant anti-PD-1 for oral cavity cancer. Study results and limitations: Non-responders to neoadjuvant nivolumab had significantly more clonal PBMC T cells than responders.

This CDR3 spans 14 amino acids. The table came from immunoSEQ multiplex PCR; TCRdb's copy has only in-frame clones and leaves some out. Among under 20,000 clones, roughly 66% were seen once, and the ten largest hold around 2.8%. This clone turned up a few times. What it binds is unknown. The material sequenced was PBMCs, taken before nivolumab (anti-PD-1) treatment. This sequence was found in a person aged 35-79 years with oral cavity squamous cell carcinoma. The rearrangement joins TRBV12-2 to TRBJ2-7; TRBD2 is taken as the D call from the table, unchecked against the DNA. TRBV12-2 represents a pseudogene. CDR3 in DNA: TGTGCAAGTCGCCCCGGAGTAGTTCGCGACGAGCAGTACTTC. Protein product: CASRPGVVRDEQYF.